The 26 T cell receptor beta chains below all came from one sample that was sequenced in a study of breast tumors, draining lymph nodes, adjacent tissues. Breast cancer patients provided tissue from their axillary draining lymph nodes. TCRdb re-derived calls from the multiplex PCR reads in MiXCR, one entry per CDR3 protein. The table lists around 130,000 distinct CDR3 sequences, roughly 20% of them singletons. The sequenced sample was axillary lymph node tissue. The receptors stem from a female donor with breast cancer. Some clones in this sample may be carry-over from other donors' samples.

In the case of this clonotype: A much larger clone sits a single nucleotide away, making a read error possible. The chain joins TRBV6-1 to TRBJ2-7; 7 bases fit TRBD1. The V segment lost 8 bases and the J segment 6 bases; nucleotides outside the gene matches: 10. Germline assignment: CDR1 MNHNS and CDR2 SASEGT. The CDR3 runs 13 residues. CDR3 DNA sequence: TGTGCCAGCGGGCAGGGACAGAACTGCGAGCAGTACTTC. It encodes CASGQGQNCEQYF.

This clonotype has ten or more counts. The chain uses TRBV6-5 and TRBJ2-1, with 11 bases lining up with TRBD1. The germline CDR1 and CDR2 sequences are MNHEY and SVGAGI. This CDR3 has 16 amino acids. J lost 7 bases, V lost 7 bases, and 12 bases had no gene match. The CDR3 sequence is CASTPSGTGGLNEQFF. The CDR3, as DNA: TGTGCCAGCACCCCCAGTGGGACAGGGGGGTTAAATGAGCAGTTCTTC.

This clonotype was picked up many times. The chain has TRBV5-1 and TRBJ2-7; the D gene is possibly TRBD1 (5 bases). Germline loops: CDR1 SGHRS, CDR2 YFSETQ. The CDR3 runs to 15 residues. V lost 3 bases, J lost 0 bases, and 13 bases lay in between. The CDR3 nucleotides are TGCGCCAGCAGCTCGCCAACAGGCAGCTCCTACGAGCAGTACTTC. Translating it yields CASSSPTGSSYEQYF.

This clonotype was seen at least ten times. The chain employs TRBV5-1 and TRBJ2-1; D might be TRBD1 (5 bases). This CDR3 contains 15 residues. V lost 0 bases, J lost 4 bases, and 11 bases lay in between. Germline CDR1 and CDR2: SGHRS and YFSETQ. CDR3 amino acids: CASSLGPGSYNEQFF. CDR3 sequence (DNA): TGCGCCAGCAGCTTGGGGCCAGGGTCTTACAATGAGCAGTTCTTC.

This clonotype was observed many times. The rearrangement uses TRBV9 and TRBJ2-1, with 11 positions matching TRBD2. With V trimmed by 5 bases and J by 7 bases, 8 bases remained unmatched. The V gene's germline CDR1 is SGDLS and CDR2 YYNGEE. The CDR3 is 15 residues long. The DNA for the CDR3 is TGTGCCAGCAGTCCTAGCGGGAGGAAAGGTAATGAGCAGTTCTTC. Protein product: CASSPSGRKGNEQFF. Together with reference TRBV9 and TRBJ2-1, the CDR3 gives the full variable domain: DSGVTQTPKHLITATGQRVTLRCSPRSGDLSVYWYQQSLDQGLQFLIQYYNGEERAKGNILERFSAQQFPDLHSELNLSSLELGDSALYFCASSPSGRKGNEQFFGPGTRLTVL.

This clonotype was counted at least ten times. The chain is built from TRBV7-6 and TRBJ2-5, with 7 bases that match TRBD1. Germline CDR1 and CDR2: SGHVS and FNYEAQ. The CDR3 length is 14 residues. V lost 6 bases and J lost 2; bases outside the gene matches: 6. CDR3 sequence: CASSRDRLQETQYF. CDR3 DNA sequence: TGTGCCAGCAGTCGGGACAGATTACAAGAGACCCAGTACTTC.

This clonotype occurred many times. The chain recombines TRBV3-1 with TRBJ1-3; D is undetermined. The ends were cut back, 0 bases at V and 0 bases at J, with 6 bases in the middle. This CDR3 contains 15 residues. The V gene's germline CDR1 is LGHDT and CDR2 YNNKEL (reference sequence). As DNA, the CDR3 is TGTGCCAGCAGCCAAGACAGGTTCTCTGGAAACACCATATATTTT. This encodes CASSQDRFSGNTIYF.

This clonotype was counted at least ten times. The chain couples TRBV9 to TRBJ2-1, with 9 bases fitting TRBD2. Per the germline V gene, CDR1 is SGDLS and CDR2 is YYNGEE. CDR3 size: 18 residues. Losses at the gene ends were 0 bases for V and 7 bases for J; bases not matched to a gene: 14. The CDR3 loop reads CASSVGSGRRGSGNEQFF. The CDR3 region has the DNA TGTGCCAGCAGCGTAGGTAGCGGGAGAAGAGGGTCGGGGAATGAGCAGTTCTTC.

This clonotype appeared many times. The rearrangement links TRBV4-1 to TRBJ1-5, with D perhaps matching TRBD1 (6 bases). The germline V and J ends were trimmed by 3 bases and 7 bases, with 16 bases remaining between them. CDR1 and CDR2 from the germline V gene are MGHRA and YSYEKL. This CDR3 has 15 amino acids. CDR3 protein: CASSQEGGRVQPQHF. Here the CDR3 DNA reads TGCGCCAGCAGCCAGGAGGGGGGCAGGGTACAGCCCCAGCATTTT.

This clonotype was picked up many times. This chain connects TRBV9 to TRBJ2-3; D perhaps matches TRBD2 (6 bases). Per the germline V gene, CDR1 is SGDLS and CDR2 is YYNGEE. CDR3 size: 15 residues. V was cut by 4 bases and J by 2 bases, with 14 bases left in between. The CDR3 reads CASSPRDLTTDTQYF. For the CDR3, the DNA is TGTGCCAGCAGCCCTCGGGACTTAACCACAGATACGCAGTATTTT.

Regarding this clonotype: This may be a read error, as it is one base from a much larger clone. The CDR3 sequence: CASRGDRGLDEQCF. DNA for the CDR3: TGTGCCAGCAGAGGGGACAGGGGGCTGGACGAGCAGTGCTTC. The V call is TRBV6-1, the J call TRBJ2-7; TRBD1 agrees at 12 bases. The CDR3 extends over 14 amino acids. Germline assignment: CDR1 MNHNS and CDR2 SASEGT.

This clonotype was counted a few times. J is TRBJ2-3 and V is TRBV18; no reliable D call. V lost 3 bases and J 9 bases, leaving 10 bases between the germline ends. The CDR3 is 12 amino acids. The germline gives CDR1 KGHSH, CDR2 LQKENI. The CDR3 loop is CASSPPPSTQYF. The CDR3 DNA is TGTGCCAGCTCACCGCCCCCGTCCACGCAGTATTTT.

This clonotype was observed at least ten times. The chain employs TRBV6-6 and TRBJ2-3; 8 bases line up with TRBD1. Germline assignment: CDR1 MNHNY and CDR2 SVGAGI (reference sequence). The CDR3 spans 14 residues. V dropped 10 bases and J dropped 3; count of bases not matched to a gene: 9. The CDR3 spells CATLDRGRTDTQYF. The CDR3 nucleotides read TGTGCCACTTTAGACAGGGGCAGGACAGATACGCAGTATTTT.

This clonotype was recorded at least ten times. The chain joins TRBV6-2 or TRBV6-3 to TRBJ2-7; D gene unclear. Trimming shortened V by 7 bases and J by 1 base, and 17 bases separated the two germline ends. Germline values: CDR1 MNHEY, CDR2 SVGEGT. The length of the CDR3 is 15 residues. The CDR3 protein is CASTPGWKGSYEQYF. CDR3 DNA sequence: TGTGCCAGCACCCCCGGTTGGAAGGGATCCTACGAGCAGTACTTC.

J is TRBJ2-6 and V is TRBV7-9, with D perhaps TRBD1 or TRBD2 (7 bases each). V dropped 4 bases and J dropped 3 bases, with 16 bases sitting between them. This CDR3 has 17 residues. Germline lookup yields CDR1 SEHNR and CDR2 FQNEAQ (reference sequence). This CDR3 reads CASSSTQGGDGANVLTF. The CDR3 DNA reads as TGTGCCAGCAGCTCAACCCAGGGGGGGGATGGGGCCAACGTCCTGACTTTC. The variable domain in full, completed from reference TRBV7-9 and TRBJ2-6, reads DTGVSQNPRHKITKRGQNVTFRCDPISEHNRLYWYRQTLGQGPEFLTYFQNEAQLEKSRLLSDRFSAERPKGSFSTLEIQRTEQGDSAMYLCASSSTQGGDGANVLTFGAGSRLTVL.

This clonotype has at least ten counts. CDR3 sequence (DNA): TGCGCCAGCAGCTCCACCTCCGACTGGTACGAGCAGTACTTC. Residues: CASSSTSDWYEQYF. V and J are TRBV5-1 and TRBJ2-7; D is unresolved. Germline V gene lookup returns CDR1 SGHRS and CDR2 YFSETQ. Trimming stripped 3 bases from V and 4 bases from J, with 14 bases between. This CDR3 region has 14 residues.

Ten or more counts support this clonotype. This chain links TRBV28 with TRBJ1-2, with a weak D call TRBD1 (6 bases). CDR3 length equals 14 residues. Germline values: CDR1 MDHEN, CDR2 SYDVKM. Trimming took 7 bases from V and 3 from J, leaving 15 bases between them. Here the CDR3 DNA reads TGTGCCAGCAAAATCGGACAGAAATACTATGGCTACACCTTC. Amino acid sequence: CASKIGQKYYGYTF.

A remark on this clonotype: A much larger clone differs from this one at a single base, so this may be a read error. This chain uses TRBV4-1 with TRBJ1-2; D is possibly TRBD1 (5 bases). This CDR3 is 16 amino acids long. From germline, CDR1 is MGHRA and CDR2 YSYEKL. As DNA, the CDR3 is TGCACCAGCAGCACCACGGGGCAGAGCGTTAACTATGGCTACACCTTC. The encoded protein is CTSSTTGQSVNYGYTF.

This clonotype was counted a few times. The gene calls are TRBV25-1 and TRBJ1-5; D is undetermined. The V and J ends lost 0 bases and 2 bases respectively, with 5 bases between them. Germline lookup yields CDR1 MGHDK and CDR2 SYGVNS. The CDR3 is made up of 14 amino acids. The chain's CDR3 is CASSEYGGNQPQHF. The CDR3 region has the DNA TGTGCCAGCAGTGAATACGGGGGCAATCAGCCCCAGCATTTT.

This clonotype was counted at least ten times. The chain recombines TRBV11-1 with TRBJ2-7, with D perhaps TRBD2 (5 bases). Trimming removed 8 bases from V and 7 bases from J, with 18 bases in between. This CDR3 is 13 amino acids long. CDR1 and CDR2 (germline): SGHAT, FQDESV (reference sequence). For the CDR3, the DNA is TGTGCCAGCTCCCTCGCGGAGGCCCTGGAGCAGTACTTC. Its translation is CASSLAEALEQYF.

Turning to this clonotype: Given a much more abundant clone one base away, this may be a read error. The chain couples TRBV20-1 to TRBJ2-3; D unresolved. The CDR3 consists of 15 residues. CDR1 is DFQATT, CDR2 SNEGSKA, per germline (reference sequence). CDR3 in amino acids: CSARDVADSTDTRYF. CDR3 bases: TGCAGTGCTAGAGATGTAGCAGATAGCACAGATACGCGGTATTTT.

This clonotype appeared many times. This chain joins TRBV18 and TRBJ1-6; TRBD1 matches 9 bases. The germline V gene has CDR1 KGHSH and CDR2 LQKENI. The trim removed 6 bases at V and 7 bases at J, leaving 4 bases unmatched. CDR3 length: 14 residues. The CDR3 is CASSLGTGNSPLHF. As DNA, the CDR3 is TGTGCCAGCTCCCTTGGGACAGGGAATTCACCCCTCCACTTT.

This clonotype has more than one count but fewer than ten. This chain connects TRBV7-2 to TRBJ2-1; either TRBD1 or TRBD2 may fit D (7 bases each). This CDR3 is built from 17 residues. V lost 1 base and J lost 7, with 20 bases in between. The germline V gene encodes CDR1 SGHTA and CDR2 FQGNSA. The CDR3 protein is CTSSLGRGREIRNEQFF. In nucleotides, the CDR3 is TGTACCAGCAGCTTAGGAAGGGGGCGGGAGATTAGGAATGAGCAGTTCTTC.

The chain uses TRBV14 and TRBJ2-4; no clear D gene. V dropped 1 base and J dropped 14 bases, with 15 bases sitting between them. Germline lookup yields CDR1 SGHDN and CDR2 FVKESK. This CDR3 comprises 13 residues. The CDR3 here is CASSQVRRTLEYF. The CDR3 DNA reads TGTGCCAGCAGCCAAGTCCGGCGGACCCTTGAGTACTTC.

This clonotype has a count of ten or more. The CDR3 here is CASSRLAGEYYEQYF. For the CDR3, the DNA is TGCGCCAGCAGCAGACTAGCGGGAGAGTACTACGAGCAGTACTTC. This sequence joins TRBV4-1 and TRBJ2-7; 12 bases fit TRBD2. V was pared by 5 bases and J by 3 bases, with 5 bases of the junction left unmatched. This CDR3 is 15 amino acids long. Germline V gene lookup returns CDR1 MGHRA and CDR2 YSYEKL.

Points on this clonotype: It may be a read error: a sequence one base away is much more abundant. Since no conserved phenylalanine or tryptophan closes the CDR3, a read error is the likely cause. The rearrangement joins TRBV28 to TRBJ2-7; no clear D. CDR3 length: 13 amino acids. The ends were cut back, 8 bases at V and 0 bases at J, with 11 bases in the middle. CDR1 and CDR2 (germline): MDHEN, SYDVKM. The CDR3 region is CASLSRSSYEQYL. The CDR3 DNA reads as TGTGCCAGCCTCTCGCGGAGCTCCTACGAGCAGTACCTC.